The present TCR beta chain was sequenced within a study of regulatory T cells in long-lasting Graves disease. Construction of TCR beta libraries relied on iRepertoire HTBI primers and on Arm-PCR targeting CDR3 regions. TCRdb re-analysed the multiplex PCR reads in MiXCR, keeping a single row per CDR3 protein. The sample holds about 380,000 distinct CDR3 sequences, 15% to 18% seen once. Time point described: newly diagnosed GD, antithyroid drugs for less than 3 months. PBMC RNA was the source of the TCR library. This clonotype was detected many times. This CDR3 contains 14 residues. Trimming pared 4 bases from V and 2 bases from J, leaving 12 bases between. CDR1 MNHEY and CDR2 SMNVEV come from the germline V gene (reference sequence).

The sequence derives from a female donor with Graves disease. The specimen was peripheral blood mononuclear cells (PBMCs), collected at new diagnosis, from a patient treated with antithyroid drugs. V usage is TRBV27 and J usage is TRBJ2-7; D gene unclear. CDR3 region: CASSSDPGAYEQYF. DNA of the CDR3: TGTGCCAGCAGTTCGGATCCTGGAGCCTACGAGCAGTACTTC.